Listed below are T cell receptor beta chains from one sample, sequenced in a study of T cells after yellow fever vaccination. TCRdb passed the 5' RACE reads through MiXCR, listing each CDR3 protein once. The repertoire holds more than 55,000 distinct CDR3 sequences, with 7.4% as singletons. The material was CD8+ T cells sorted from PBMCs, obtained 15 days after the yellow fever booster vaccination. Receptors were obtained from a man under 40 who received the YFV17D yellow fever vaccine. The CDR3 runs from the conserved cysteine through the conserved F or W. A D gene is named only where the DNA matches it firmly. A clone size is listed for some rows: how often the clone was seen (once, few, many), or a class if it is expanded.

TRBJ1-1,.,TRBV5-1,many,TGCGCCAGCAGCTTCGTGGCCAGGGCCCCTGAAGCTTTCTTT,CASSFVARAPEAFF
TRBJ1-1,.,TRBV27,many,TGTGCCAGCAGTTTAGTGACTTCAGGCACTGAAGCTTTCTTT,CASSLVTSGTEAFF
TRBJ2-1,.,TRBV7-9,many,TGTGCCAGCAGCTTAGAGGCGTCCGGGGACTCCTACAATGAGCAGTTCTTC,CASSLEASGDSYNEQFF
TRBJ2-7,TRBD2,TRBV7-8,few,TGTGCCAGCAGCCCCTGGACTAGCGGTACCTACGAGCAGTACTTC,CASSPWTSGTYEQYF
TRBJ2-1,.,TRBV5-1,many,TGCGCCACGAGCGGAGCACACAATGAGCAGTTCTTC,CATSGAHNEQFF
TRBJ2-2,.,TRBV29-1,few,TGCAGCGTTGGGGGGTTGAACACCGGGGAGCTGTTTTTT,CSVGGLNTGELFF
TRBJ1-1,.,TRBV4-3,many,TGCGCCAGCAGCCAAGGTAGGGGAACGAACACTGAAGCTTTCTTT,CASSQGRGTNTEAFF
TRBJ2-7,.,TRBV5-1,many,TGCGCCAGCAGCTTACAGGCGGACGAGCAGTACTTC,CASSLQADEQYF
TRBJ2-3,TRBD2,TRBV6-5,many,TGTGCCAGCAGTTACTCGAGGACTAGCTATTCCGTCACAGATACGCAGTATTTT,CASSYSRTSYSVTDTQYF
TRBJ2-1,TRBD2,TRBV7-9,.,TGTGCCAGCAGCCTGACTAGCGGGAGGGGTAATGAGCAGTTCTTC,CASSLTSGRGNEQFF
TRBJ2-7,.,TRBV10-3,many,TGTGCCATCAGTGACGGGACGAACGAGCAGTACTTC,CAISDGTNEQYF
TRBJ2-1,TRBD2,TRBV14,many,TGTGCCAGCAGCCAAGCAGCGGGGTGGGGTGAGCAGTTCTTC,CASSQAAGWGEQFF
TRBJ2-1,.,TRBV7-6,many,TGTGCCAGCAGCTTATCGCAGTACAATGAGCAGTTCTTC,CASSLSQYNEQFF
TRBJ2-7,.,TRBV6-5,many,TGTGCCAGCAGCTATCAGCTTGGCTACGAGCAGTACTTC,CASSYQLGYEQYF
TRBJ2-3,.,TRBV6-4,many,TGTGCCAGCAGTGAGGGGGCGGGAGCAGATACGCAGTATTTT,CASSEGAGADTQYF
TRBJ2-1,.,TRBV4-3,many,TGCGCCAGCAGCTTACTAGCCCACAATGAGCAGTTCTTC,CASSLLAHNEQFF
TRBJ2-7,TRBD2,TRBV6-5,many,TGTGCCAGCACCTCACTAGCGGGAGTCCACGAGCAGTACTTC,CASTSLAGVHEQYF
TRBJ2-3,TRBD2,TRBV7-6,many,TGTGCCAGCAGCTTATCCCACCTAGCGGCACTCCCGGGTGCGCAGTATTTT,CASSLSHLAALPGAQYF
TRBJ2-3,TRBD2,TRBV14,many,TGTGCCAGCAGTCGGACTAGTATCCACCCTAGCACAGATACGCAGTATTTT,CASSRTSIHPSTDTQYF
TRBJ1-1,.,TRBV19,.,TGTGCCAGTCGGGCCTTACAGGGCACGAACACTGAAGCTTTCTTT,CASRALQGTNTEAFF
TRBJ2-5,.,TRBV27,many,TGTGCCAGCAGCCCGAACGCGAGAGAAGAGACCCAGTACTTC,CASSPNAREETQYF
TRBJ2-1,.,TRBV2,many,TGTGCCAGCAGTCCCGTCTTGACTAGTAATGAGCAGTTCTTC,CASSPVLTSNEQFF
TRBJ2-3,.,TRBV12-3/TRBV12-4,many,TGTGCCAGCAGTCCCAGGGACGGAACTAGCACAGATACGCAGTATTTT,CASSPRDGTSTDTQYF
TRBJ1-1,TRBD1,TRBV5-8,many,TGTGCCAGCGCCCCGCGACGCGGACAGGGAAGACTCACTGAAGCTTTCTTT,CASAPRRGQGRLTEAFF